These 4 T cell receptor beta chains share one sample of origin, sequenced in a study of OX40 agonist ivuxolimab in advanced cancers. Sequenced by immunoSEQ multiplex PCR; TCRdb stores in-frame clones only, minus some. Of about 42,000 clones in the sample, more than 80% were seen once. The source was CD4+ or CD8+ T cells sorted from blood, collected in a trial of the OX40 agonist ivuxolimab. The source is an adult with an advanced solid tumor such as melanoma, head and neck, liver or kidney cancer.

This chain joins TRBV30 and TRBJ2-1; D uncertain. V lost 1 base, J lost 6 bases, and 7 bases lay in between. CDR3 length: 12 residues. Germline CDR1 and CDR2: GTSNPN and SVGIG (reference sequence). In DNA, the CDR3 is TGTGCCTGGAGTGACAGCTTCAATGAGCAGTTCTTC. Translated: CAWSDSFNEQFF.

CDR3 sequence reads: CASSLDSRQPQHF. The CDR3, as DNA: TGTGCCAGCAGCTTAGACTCACGGCAGCCCCAGCATTTT. The chain links TRBV7-2 to TRBJ1-5; no definite D call. CDR1 is SGHTA and CDR2 is FQGNSA in the germline V gene. V gave up 1 base and J gave up 7 bases, with 8 bases separating them. The CDR3 runs 13 residues.

This chain uses TRBV2 with TRBJ1-4, with a tentative D call TRBD1 (5 bases). Trimming pared 6 bases from V and 6 bases from J, leaving 17 bases between. This CDR3 is built from 15 residues. Per the germline V gene, CDR1 is SNHLY and CDR2 is FYNNEI. The CDR3 region is CASRESPGVYEKLFF. The CDR3 DNA follows: TGTGCCAGCAGGGAGTCTCCGGGGGTTTATGAAAAACTGTTTTTT.

This chain uses TRBV19 with TRBJ1-1; 7 bases are shared with TRBD1. Trimming at V came to 1 base and at J to 8 bases, leaving 4 bases not matched to a gene. Germline CDR1 reads LNHDA; CDR2 reads SQIVND (reference sequence). This CDR3 comprises 13 residues. In DNA, the CDR3 is TGTGCCAGTAGTATAGGGGGACAGAGAGAAGCTTTCTTT. Translating it yields CASSIGGQREAFF.